This record looks at one T cell receptor beta chain sequence and its context. These data are taken from a study of T cell responses to AZD1222 COVID-19 vaccine. Measured with immunoSEQ multiplex PCR; TCRdb has only the in-frame clones, and not every one. Counted here are around 120,000 clones, over 80% occurring once; the ten biggest clones make up around 0.96%. Germline V lookup: CDR1 LNHDA, CDR2 SQIVND (reference sequence). CDR3 length: 13 amino acids. V dropped 8 bases and J dropped 6 bases, with 15 bases sitting between them. This TCR derives from an adult in good health. The sample was peripheral blood, taken on day 0 of AZD1222 vaccination. The rearrangement links TRBV19 to TRBJ2-3; D remains unclear. DNA of the CDR3: TGTGCCAGTGTCCCCCGTAGGAGTGATACGCAGTATTTT. It specifies CASVPRRSDTQYF.